These 3 T cell receptor beta chains were sequenced from one sample in a study of T cell responses to AZD1222 COVID-19 vaccine. The table came from immunoSEQ multiplex PCR; TCRdb's copy has only in-frame clones and leaves some out. The sample has 99,000 or so clones; about 90% are singletons. The source was peripheral blood, collected on day 0 of AZD1222 vaccination. These receptor sequences come from an adult in good health.

V gene TRBV11-3 combines with J gene TRBJ1-6; maybe TRBD1 (5 bases). V was pared by 3 bases and J by 3 bases, with 12 bases between. This CDR3 region has 16 residues. Germline assignment: CDR1 SGHNT and CDR2 YENEEA. The CDR3, as DNA: TGTGCCAGCAGCTTGGGGCAGGGCAGCTATAATTCACCCCTCCACTTT. Residues: CASSLGQGSYNSPLHF.

This chain joins TRBV4-2 and TRBJ2-7, with a tentative D call TRBD2 (6 bases). Germline V gene lookup returns CDR1 LGHNA and CDR2 YNFKEQ. There are 15 residues in the CDR3. Trimming removed 0 bases at V and 7 bases at J, with 16 bases between. CDR3 sequence (DNA): TGTGCCAGCAGCCAAGAGGTTGCTAGCGTCGAGGAGCAGTACTTC. Translated, it gives CASSQEVASVEEQYF.

V and J are TRBV15 and TRBJ1-2; D is possibly TRBD1 (5 bases). The V end was cut by 3 bases, the J end by 4 bases, with 12 bases between. The CDR3 has 14 residues. The germline gives CDR1 LNHNV, CDR2 YYDKDF (reference sequence). CDR3 nucleotides: TGTGCCACCAGCAGTCACGCAGGGTCCTATGGCTACACCTTC. It codes for CATSSHAGSYGYTF. Full variable domain (rest looked up from reference TRBV15 and TRBJ1-2): DAMVIQNPRYQVTQFGKPVTLSCSQTLNHNVMYWYQQKSSQAPKLLFHYYDKDFNNEADTPDNFQSRRPNTSFCFLDIRSPGLGDTAMYLCATSSHAGSYGYTFGSGTRLTVV.